What follows is one TCR beta chain and its context. The antigen is unknown. The data stem from a study of T cells in Graves' hyperthyroidism and ophthalmopathy. Study-level findings and limits: Ophthalmopathy was identified by the model a median about six months ahead of onset.

Stable Graves' hyperthyroidism meant no ophthalmopathy progression within 18 months. The source material, RNA transcripts, was used to amplify TCR beta CDR3 regions. First-round RT-PCR with HTBI primers amplified the TCR CDR3 region. TCRdb processed the multiplex PCR reads anew with MiXCR; each CDR3 protein has one entry. The sample lists some 460,000 distinct CDR3 sequences, 15% to 18% occurring once. Sequencing input: blood. The origin of this receptor is a woman aged 18-29 years with Graves' hyperthyroidism.

CDR3 amino acids: CASSEDLFSYGYTF. CDR3 nucleotides: TGTGCCAGCAGTGAAGACCTGTTCTCCTATGGCTACACCTTC. The chain combines TRBV6-1 with TRBJ1-2; D gene uncertain. CDR1 is MNHNS and CDR2 is SASEGT in the germline V gene. The CDR3 extends over 14 amino acids. Trimming shortened V by 1 base and J by 4 bases, and 10 bases separated the two germline ends.